This TCR beta chain was obtained from a study of blood T cell repertoires in COVID-19. The V and J ends lost 6 bases and 9 bases, in that order; junction bases with no gene match: 17. Germline V gene lookup returns CDR1 SGHRS and CDR2 YFSETQ. The CDR3 runs to 16 residues. As originally analysed: The assay estimated nucleated cells by amplifying reference gene primers. TCRdb keeps only in-frame clones here, not all; method: immunoSEQ multiplex PCR. V, J and clone size are taken as reported in that table, and D and trimming were inferred from the DNA itself. The sample lists 85,000 to 100,000 clones, 88% occurring once.

This receptor was obtained from a man in his fifties with COVID-19, enrolled during active disease. The chain has TRBV5-1 and TRBJ2-1; 8 nucleotides match TRBD1. The sequencing sample was made of peripheral blood. DNA for the CDR3: TGCGCCAGCAATCCCCTGGGACAGGTAGGCTTCACTGAGCAGTTCTTC. Translated, it gives CASNPLGQVGFTEQFF.